Here is one TCR beta chain with its context. Its antigen is unidentified. One base away lies a much larger clone, so this may be a sequencing read error. The germline V gene encodes CDR1 SGHNT and CDR2 YYREEE (reference sequence). V shed 1 base and J shed 2 bases, with 4 bases lying between them. The CDR3 loop spans 14 amino acids. These data belong to a study of shared clonotypes between healthy human individuals. Broader study findings: The sharing of around 5% of naive CD4 clonotypes was seen across a handful of donors.

Clones were read by immunoSEQ multiplex PCR, and TCRdb kept only the in-frame ones, dropping some. The table lists over a million clones, around 78% of them singletons. The receptor comes from a man between 18 and 35 years old in good health. Some clones in this sample may be carry-over from other donors' samples. The sequencing sample was made of memory CD4+ T cells from PBMCs. The subset: CD45RA-negative fraction. The gene calls are TRBV5-4 and TRBJ2-6; D unresolved. The CDR3 region is CASSLYTGANVLTF. The CDR3 region has the DNA TGTGCCAGCAGCTTGTATACTGGGGCCAACGTCCTGACTTTC. Using reference TRBV5-4 and TRBJ2-6 for the parts outside the CDR3, the full variable domain is ETGVTQSPTHLIKTRGQQVTLRCSSQSGHNTVSWYQQALGQGPQFIFQYYREEENGRGNFPPRFSGLQFPNYSSELNVNALELDDSALYLCASSLYTGANVLTFGAGSRLTVL.